This T cell receptor beta chain was identified in a study of T cells in Graves' hyperthyroidism and ophthalmopathy. Study-wide results and limits: Blood held most thyroid clonotypes expanded above 0.001 frequency. A model of 13 V-J features distinguished ophthalmopathy from stable hyperthyroidism. Model predictions of ophthalmopathy came a median 6.5 months before onset.

This clonotype was recorded at least ten times. Its target is not known. Trimming took 0 bases from V and 3 from J; bases not matched to a gene: 6. Germline CDR1 is SEHNR and CDR2 is FQNEAQ (reference sequence). CDR3 length: 18 amino acids. Used for diagnoses were clinical symptoms, serum thyroxine and TRAb, thyroid ultrasound and orbital computed tomography. Using RNA transcripts as the source, TCR beta CDR3 regions were amplified. Primed by the HTBI set, a first-round RT-PCR was run on the TCR CDR3. MiXCR, run by TCRdb on the multiplex PCR reads, gives a single entry per CDR3 protein. The sample records 500,000 to 600,000 distinct CDR3 sequences, roughly 50% being singletons.

The clonotype originates from an adult woman with Graves' disease, either hyperthyroidism or ophthalmopathy (not recorded which). The chain employs TRBV7-9 and TRBJ2-2, with 11 positions matching TRBD2. The specimen sequenced was peripheral blood or thyroid tissue (not recorded which). Here the CDR3 DNA reads TGTGCCAGCAGCTTAGCTCTAGCGGGAGGCCGGCACACCGGGGAGCTGTTTTTT. Translating gives CASSLALAGGRHTGELFF.